Listed below are T cell receptor beta chains from one sample, sequenced in a study of blood T cell repertoires in COVID-19. Profiled with immunoSEQ multiplex PCR; TCRdb holds only in-frame clones, not every one. This table has roughly 28,000 clones, about nine tenths appearing once. Material: peripheral blood. The receptors come from a woman aged 45-59 years with active COVID-19. CDR3s include the opening cysteine and the closing phenylalanine or tryptophan. A D gene is named only where the DNA matches it firmly. The size entry is marked missing in some rows and otherwise reads once, few, many or a size class.

TRBV2	.	TRBJ1-4	.	CASRGGRVNEKLFF	TGTGCCAGCAGGGGAGGCAGGGTTAATGAAAAACTGTTTTTT
TRBV2	.	TRBJ1-5	few	CASSGQVNQPQHF	TGTGCCAGCAGTGGACAGGTTAATCAGCCCCAGCATTTT
TRBV7-9	.	TRBJ2-6	.	CASSLEGAGANVLTF	TGTGCCAGCAGCTTAGAAGGGGCTGGGGCCAACGTCCTGACTTTC
TRBV7-6	.	TRBJ2-3	.	CASSLGGGYTDTQYF	TGTGCCAGCAGCTTAGGGGGCGGATACACAGATACGCAGTATTTT
TRBV27	TRBD2	TRBJ2-2	.	CASSPAGAGELFF	TGTGCCAGCAGTCCCGCGGGGGCCGGGGAGCTGTTTTTT
TRBV6-5	TRBD1	TRBJ1-2	.	CASRGTGGRYGYTF	TGTGCCAGCAGGGGGACAGGGGGTCGCTATGGCTACACCTTC
TRBV2	.	TRBJ2-7	.	CASSEASRYYEQYF	TGTGCCAGCAGTGAGGCTAGTCGATACTACGAGCAGTACTTC
TRBV6-5	.	TRBJ1-2	.	CASRSTGSHYGYTF	TGTGCCAGCAGGTCAACGGGGTCGCACTATGGCTACACCTTC
TRBV18	.	TRBJ1-1	.	CASSRQRLNTEAFF	TGTGCCAGCTCCCGACAGCGCTTGAACACTGAAGCTTTCTTT
TRBV23-1	TRBD1	TRBJ2-7	.	CASSQSGTATVILSYEQYF	TGCGCCAGCAGTCAATCGGGGACAGCCACCGTAATCCTCTCCTACGAGCAGTACTTC
TRBV27	TRBD2	TRBJ2-1	.	CARRAGAGGYNEQFF	TGTGCCAGACGGGCGGGAGCGGGGGGCTACAATGAGCAGTTCTTC
TRBV5-1	.	TRBJ1-1	.	CASSPARNLEAFF	TGCGCCAGCAGCCCCGCCAGAAATCTTGAAGCTTTCTTT
TRBV28	TRBD1	TRBJ1-2	.	CASSRQGAGGYTF	TGTGCCAGCAGTCGACAGGGGGCTGGGGGCTACACCTTC
TRBV18	.	TRBJ2-1	.	CASSPVTPNYNEQFF	TGTGCCAGCTCACCTGTGACACCGAACTACAATGAGCAGTTCTTC
TRBV5-6	TRBD2	TRBJ2-3	.	CATQPGLAGVDTQYF	TGTGCCACTCAACCGGGACTAGCGGGAGTAGATACGCAGTATTTT
TRBV28	TRBD2	TRBJ2-2	.	CASSPPGSGSSGELFF	TGTGCCAGCAGCCCCCCGGGTAGCGGGAGTTCCGGGGAGCTGTTTTTT
TRBV29-1	.	TRBJ2-2	.	CSVGGLSANTGELFF	TGCAGCGTTGGAGGGCTATCCGCGAACACCGGGGAGCTGTTTTTT
TRBV28	.	TRBJ1-1	.	CASSAPLPANTEAFF	TGTGCCAGCAGTGCCCCACTTCCTGCGAACACTGAAGCTTTCTTT
TRBV19	.	TRBJ1-2	.	CASSIDPGLGNFGYTF	TGTGCCAGTAGTATAGATCCCGGTCTCGGGAATTTCGGCTACACCTTC
TRBV25-1	TRBD1	TRBJ1-4	.	CASSGGQAGSEKLFF	TGTGCCAGCAGTGGGGGACAGGCGGGGAGTGAAAAACTGTTTTTT
TRBV28	.	TRBJ2-5	.	CASSSRETQYF	TGTGCCAGCAGTTCACGGGAGACCCAGTACTTC
TRBV28	.	TRBJ2-3	.	CASKWGGLRTDTQYF	TGTGCCAGCAAATGGGGGGGGCTGAGGACAGATACGCAGTATTTT
TRBV23-1	.	TRBJ2-2	.	CASSQNLAPANTGELFF	TGCGCCAGCAGTCAAAATCTAGCGCCAGCGAACACCGGGGAGCTGTTTTTT
TRBV5-1	TRBD2	TRBJ2-7	few	CASSLGRERVSEQYF	TGCGCCAGCAGCTTGGGGCGGGAGCGGGTCTCCGAGCAGTACTTC
TRBV5-1	.	TRBJ2-7	.	CASSNQGPSYEQYF	TGCGCCAGCAGTAATCAGGGCCCCTCCTACGAGCAGTACTTC
TRBV6-5	.	TRBJ2-2	.	CASSQTGELFF	TGTGCCAGCAGCCAGACCGGGGAGCTGTTTTTT
TRBV6-6	TRBD1	TRBJ1-1	once	CASRDSGTANTEAFF	TGTGCCAGCAGGGACTCGGGGACAGCGAACACTGAAGCTTTCTTT
TRBV18	TRBD1	TRBJ1-2	.	CASSTGQVLYGYTF	TGTGCCAGCTCGACTGGACAGGTCCTCTATGGCTACACCTTC
TRBV29-1	TRBD1	TRBJ1-2	.	CSVYTGARYGYTF	TGCAGCGTTTACACAGGGGCTCGCTATGGCTACACCTTC
TRBV7-7	.	TRBJ2-1	.	CASSPSRGQGRNEQFF	TGTGCCAGCAGCCCAAGTCGTGGGCAGGGGAGAAATGAGCAGTTCTTC
TRBV5-1	.	TRBJ2-7	.	CASTPSASGGEQYF	TGCGCCAGCACCCCTAGCGCCTCAGGAGGAGAGCAGTACTTC
TRBV4-1	TRBD2	TRBJ2-5	.	CASSPRWGGETQYF	TGCGCCAGCAGCCCGCGATGGGGAGGGGAGACCCAGTACTTC
TRBV6-2/TRBV6-3	TRBD2	TRBJ2-7	few	CASSFGGSLLAGGWYEQYF	TGTGCCAGCAGTTTCGGGGGAAGCCTCTTGGCGGGAGGATGGTACGAGCAGTACTTC
TRBV19	.	TRBJ2-7	.	CASSRTASYEQYF	TGTGCCAGTAGTAGGACAGCTTCCTACGAGCAGTACTTC
TRBV5-8	TRBD2	TRBJ2-5	.	CASSLEAGRAWETQYF	TGTGCCAGCAGCTTGGAGGCCGGGAGGGCTTGGGAGACCCAGTACTTC
TRBV3-1/TRBV3-2	.	TRBJ2-7	.	CASSQVPSSSYEQYF	TGTGCCAGCAGCCAAGTACCCTCGTCGAGTTACGAGCAGTACTTC
TRBV27	TRBD1	TRBJ2-3	.	CASSLSAPGGLTDTQYF	TGTGCCAGCAGTTTATCAGCCCCAGGGGGCTTGACAGATACGCAGTATTTT